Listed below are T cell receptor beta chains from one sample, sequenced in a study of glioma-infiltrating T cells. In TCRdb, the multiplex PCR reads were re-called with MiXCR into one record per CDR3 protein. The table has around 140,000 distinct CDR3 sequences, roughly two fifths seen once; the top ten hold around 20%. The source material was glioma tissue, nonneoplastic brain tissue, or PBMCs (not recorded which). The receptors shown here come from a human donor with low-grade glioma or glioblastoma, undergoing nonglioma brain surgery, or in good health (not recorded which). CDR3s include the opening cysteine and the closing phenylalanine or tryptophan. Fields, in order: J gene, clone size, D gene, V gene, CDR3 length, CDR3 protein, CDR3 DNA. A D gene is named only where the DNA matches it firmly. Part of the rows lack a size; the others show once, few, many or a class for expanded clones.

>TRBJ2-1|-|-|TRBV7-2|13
CASSARTLPEQFF
TGTGCCAGCAGCGCCCGGACCCTCCCTGAGCAGTTCTTC
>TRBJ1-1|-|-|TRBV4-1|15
CASSQGPIMWTEAFF
TGCGCCAGCAGCCAAGGACCCATAATGTGGACTGAAGCTTTCTTT
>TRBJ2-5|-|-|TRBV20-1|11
CSAPSVETQYF
TGCAGTGCCCCTTCCGTCGAGACCCAGTACTTC
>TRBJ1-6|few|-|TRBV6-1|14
CASSVRVLGSPLHF
TGTGCCAGCAGTGTAAGGGTTTTAGGTTCACCCCTCCACTTT
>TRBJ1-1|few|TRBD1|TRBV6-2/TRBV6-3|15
CASLGKDRPLLGAFF
TGTGCCAGCCTGGGGAAGGACAGGCCTCTCCTGGGGGCTTTCTTT
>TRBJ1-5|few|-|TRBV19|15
CASSLGWTADQPQHF
TGTGCCAGTAGCCTTGGATGGACGGCCGATCAGCCCCAGCATTTT
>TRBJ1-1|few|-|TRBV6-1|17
CASTYGGTGGQNTEAFF
TGTGCCAGCACCTATGGAGGGACCGGGGGACAGAACACTGAAGCTTTCTTT
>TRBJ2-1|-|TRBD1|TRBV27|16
CARPPSGGWVYNEQFF
TGTGCCAGACCACCTTCAGGGGGATGGGTATACAATGAGCAGTTCTTC
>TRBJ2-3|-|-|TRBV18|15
CASSPGGSGTDTQYF
TGTGCCAGCTCACCTGGAGGGAGTGGCACAGATACGCAGTATTTT
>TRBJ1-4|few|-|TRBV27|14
CASSLGRRGEKLFF
TGTGCCAGCAGTTTAGGGCGGAGGGGCGAAAAACTGTTTTTT
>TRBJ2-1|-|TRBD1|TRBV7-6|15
CASSFEQGPYNEQFF
TGTGCCAGCAGCTTTGAACAGGGGCCGTACAATGAGCAGTTCTTC
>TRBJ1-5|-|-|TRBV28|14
CASARGYSNQPQHF
TGTGCCAGCGCCCGGGGATATAGCAATCAGCCCCAGCATTTT
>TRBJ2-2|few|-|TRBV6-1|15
CASSADGGITGELFF
TGTGCCAGCAGTGCGGATGGGGGCATCACCGGGGAGCTGTTTTTT
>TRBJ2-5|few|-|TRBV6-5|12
CASTYEGETQYF
TGTGCCAGCACTTATGAGGGTGAGACCCAGTACTTC
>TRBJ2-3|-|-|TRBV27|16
CASSLGRAWYVDTQYF
TGTGCCAGCAGTTTGGGTAGGGCTTGGTATGTGGATACGCAGTATTTT
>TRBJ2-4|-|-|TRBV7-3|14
CASSSGPPSDIQYF
TGTGCCAGCAGCTCGGGACCACCTAGCGACATTCAGTACTTC
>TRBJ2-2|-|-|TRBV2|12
CASSHYTGELFF
TGTGCCAGCAGCCATTACACCGGGGAGCTGTTTTTT
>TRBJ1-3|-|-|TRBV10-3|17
CAISESMGVFSGNTIYF
TGTGCCATCAGTGAGTCGATGGGGGTTTTCTCTGGAAACACCATATATTTT
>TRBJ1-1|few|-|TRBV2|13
CASRGGDLGLAFF
TGTGCCAGCAGAGGAGGAGACCTCGGTTTAGCTTTCTTT
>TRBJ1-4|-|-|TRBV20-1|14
CSAIGATTNEKLFF
TGCAGTGCTATCGGGGCTACAACTAATGAAAAACTGTTTTTT
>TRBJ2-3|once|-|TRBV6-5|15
CASSLDSVGLDTQYF
TGTGCCTCATCGTTGGATAGCGTGGGTCTTGATACGCAGTATTTT
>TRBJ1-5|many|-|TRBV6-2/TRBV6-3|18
CASSYDPSGGESNQPQHF
TGTGCCAGCAGTTACGACCCTTCGGGGGGCGAGAGCAATCAGCCCCAGCATTTT
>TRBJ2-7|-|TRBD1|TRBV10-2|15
CASSELGQGLYEQYF
TGCGCCAGCAGTGAGCTCGGACAGGGCCTATACGAGCAGTACTTC
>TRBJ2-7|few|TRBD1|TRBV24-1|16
CATSDSRQGAYREQYF
TGTGCCACCAGTGATTCCAGACAGGGGGCATATCGCGAGCAGTACTTC
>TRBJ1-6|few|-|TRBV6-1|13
CASRDTSNSPLHF
TGTGCCAGCCGGGACACCAGCAATTCACCCCTCCACTTT
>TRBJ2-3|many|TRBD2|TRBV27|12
CASSSGGDTQYF
TGTGCCAGCAGTTCGGGGGGAGATACGCAGTATTTT
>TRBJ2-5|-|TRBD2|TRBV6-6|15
CASSPTSGGEETQYF
TGTGCCAGCAGCCCGACTAGCGGGGGAGAAGAGACCCAGTACTTC
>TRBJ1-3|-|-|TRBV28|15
CASILTGISGNTIYF
TGTGCCAGCATCCTAACAGGGATCTCTGGAAACACCATATATTTT
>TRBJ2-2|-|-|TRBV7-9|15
CASSLGSTNTGELFF
TGTGCCAGCAGCTTAGGATCGACTAACACCGGGGAGCTGTTTTTT
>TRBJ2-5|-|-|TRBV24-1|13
CATSDGPRETQYF
TGTGCCACCAGTGACGGACCACGAGAGACCCAGTACTTC
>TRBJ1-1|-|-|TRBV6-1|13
CASSRTHATEAFF
TGTGCCAGCAGCCGGACCCATGCAACTGAAGCTTTCTTT
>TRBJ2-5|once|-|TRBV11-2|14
CASSQWAARETQYF
TGTGCCAGCAGCCAGTGGGCAGCCCGGGAGACCCAGTACTTC
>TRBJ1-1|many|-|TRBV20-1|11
CSATGYTEAFF
TGCAGTGCTACAGGGTACACTGAAGCTTTCTTT
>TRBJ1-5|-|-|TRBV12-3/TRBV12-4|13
CASSSREGQPQHF
TGTGCCAGCAGTTCCCGAGAGGGTCAGCCCCAGCATTTT
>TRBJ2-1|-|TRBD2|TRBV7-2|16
CASSLSGPSSYNEQFF
TGTGCCAGCAGCCTTAGCGGGCCATCCTCCTACAATGAGCAGTTCTTC
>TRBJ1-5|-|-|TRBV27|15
CSSSLARDLDQPQHF
TGTTCCAGCAGTTTAGCTCGGGATCTCGATCAGCCCCAGCATTTT
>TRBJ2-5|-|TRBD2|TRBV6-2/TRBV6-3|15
CASSYGLAGQETQYF
TGTGCCAGCAGTTACGGACTAGCGGGCCAAGAGACCCAGTACTTC
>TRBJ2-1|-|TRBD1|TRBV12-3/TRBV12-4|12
CASTKDRSEQFF
TGTGCCAGCACCAAGGACAGGAGTGAGCAGTTCTTC
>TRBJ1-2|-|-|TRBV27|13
CASSSRSRGGYTF
TGTGCCAGCAGTTCCAGATCGCGGGGGGGCTACACCTTC
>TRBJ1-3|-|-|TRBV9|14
CASSVGPRGNTIYF
TGTGCCAGCAGCGTAGGCCCCCGCGGAAACACCATATATTTT
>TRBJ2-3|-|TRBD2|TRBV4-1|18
CASSQDRLAGGPTDTQYF
TGCGCCAGCAGCCAAGATAGGCTAGCGGGGGGGCCGACAGATACGCAGTATTTT
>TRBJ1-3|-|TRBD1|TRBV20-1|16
CSARDMGTGTGNTIYF
TGCAGTGCTAGAGATATGGGGACAGGTACCGGAAACACCATATATTTT
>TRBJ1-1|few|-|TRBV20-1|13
CSARVGVELFAFF
TGCAGTGCTAGAGTTGGAGTTGAGCTGTTTGCTTTCTTT
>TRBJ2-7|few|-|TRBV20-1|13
CSARVDSGYEQYF
TGCAGTGCTAGAGTTGACAGTGGCTACGAGCAGTACTTC
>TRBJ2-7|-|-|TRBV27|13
CASRLGSSYEQYF
TGTGCCAGCAGATTGGGGAGCTCCTACGAGCAGTACTTC
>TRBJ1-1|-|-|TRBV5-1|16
CASSLGTPRYGTEAFF
TGCGCCAGCAGCTTGGGGACCCCTCGCTATGGGACTGAAGCTTTCTTT
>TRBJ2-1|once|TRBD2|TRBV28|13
CASSTSGGMEQFF
TGTGCCAGCAGCACGAGCGGGGGTATGGAGCAGTTCTTC
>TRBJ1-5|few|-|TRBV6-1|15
CASSEGTVVNQPQHF
TGTGCCAGCAGTGAAGGGACAGTCGTCAATCAGCCCCAGCATTTT
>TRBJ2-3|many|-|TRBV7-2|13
CASSLAGRDTQYF
TGTGCCAGCAGCTTGGCGGGCCGAGATACGCAGTATTTT
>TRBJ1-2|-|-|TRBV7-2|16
CASSQVRGGSVYGYTF
TGTGCCAGCAGCCAAGTTAGGGGAGGTTCAGTCTATGGCTACACCTTC
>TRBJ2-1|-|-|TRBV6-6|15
CASSYSIPSGNEQFF
TGTGCCAGCAGTTACTCGATACCCAGCGGAAATGAGCAGTTCTTC
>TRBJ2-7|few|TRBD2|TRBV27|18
CASSLSGLAGGSSYEQYF
TGTGCCAGCAGTTTATCGGGACTAGCGGGAGGGAGCTCCTACGAGCAGTACTTC
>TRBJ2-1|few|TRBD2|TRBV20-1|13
CSAYLAAYNEQFF
TGCAGTGCCTATCTAGCGGCCTACAATGAGCAGTTCTTC
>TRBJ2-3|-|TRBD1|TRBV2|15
CASTRDRADTDTQYF
TGTGCCAGCACAAGAGACAGGGCGGACACAGATACGCAGTATTTT
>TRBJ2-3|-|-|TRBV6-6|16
CASSYSRPNLGYTQYF
TGTGCCAGCAGTTACTCGAGGCCAAATTTAGGGTATACGCAGTATTTT
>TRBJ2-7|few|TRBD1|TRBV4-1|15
CASSQVHRGDYEQYF
TGCGCCAGCAGCCAAGTTCACAGGGGGGACTACGAGCAGTACTTC
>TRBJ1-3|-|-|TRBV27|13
CASSFKSGNTIYF
TGTGCCAGCAGTTTTAAATCTGGAAACACCATATATTTT
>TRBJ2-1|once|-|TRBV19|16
CASSNGETGTYNEQFF
TGTGCCAGTAGTAACGGGGAGACAGGTACCTACAATGAGCAGTTCTTC
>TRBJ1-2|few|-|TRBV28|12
CASSLVGYGYTF
TGTGCCAGCAGTTTAGTGGGCTATGGCTACACCTTC